These T cell receptor beta chains were read from a single sample in a study of identical twins. TCRdb reprocessed the 5' RACE reads via MiXCR and lists one record per CDR3 protein. The sample has under 300,000 distinct CDR3 sequences; around 8.8% are singletons. The sample was also linked to a second study, of yellow fever vaccine responses in identical twins.

Material for sequencing was CD8+ T cells sorted from blood. The source of these receptors is a woman aged 18-29 years in good health. The CDR3 runs from the conserved cysteine through the conserved F or W. Fields, in order: clone size, J gene, D gene, V gene, CDR3 DNA, CDR3 protein. D genes are given only for firm matches. Rows give clone size only sometimes, using once, few, many, or a class for an expanded clone.

clone size: many; J gene: TRBJ2-7; D gene: -; V gene: TRBV9; CDR3 DNA: TGTGCCAGCAGCGGCGGGAAATCGCGGGGTGCCTACGAGCAGTACTTC; CDR3 protein: CASSGGKSRGAYEQYF
clone size: -; J gene: TRBJ2-7; D gene: -; V gene: TRBV10-3; CDR3 DNA: TGTGCCATCAGTGAGCCCGACAGTTACGAGCAGTACTTC; CDR3 protein: CAISEPDSYEQYF
clone size: few; J gene: TRBJ2-2; D gene: TRBD1; V gene: TRBV7-2; CDR3 DNA: TGTGCCAGTTGCCCCCACCCAGGGGGCGCCGGGGAGCTGTTTTTT; CDR3 protein: CASCPHPGGAGELFF
clone size: many; J gene: TRBJ2-7; D gene: TRBD2; V gene: TRBV7-2; CDR3 DNA: TGTGCCAGCAGCGAGGGACTAGCCTACGAGCAGTACTTC; CDR3 protein: CASSEGLAYEQYF
clone size: few; J gene: TRBJ2-7; D gene: TRBD2; V gene: TRBV27; CDR3 DNA: TGTGCCAGCAGCGGACTAGCGAGTAAATACGAGCAGTACTTC; CDR3 protein: CASSGLASKYEQYF
clone size: few; J gene: TRBJ2-7; D gene: -; V gene: TRBV2; CDR3 DNA: TGTGCCAGCAGAGACAGCTACCACGAGCAGTACTTC; CDR3 protein: CASRDSYHEQYF
clone size: few; J gene: TRBJ2-3; D gene: -; V gene: TRBV27; CDR3 DNA: TGTGCCAGCACCAAGCTGGGGGACCAACTCACAGATACGCAGTATTTT; CDR3 protein: CASTKLGDQLTDTQYF
clone size: -; J gene: TRBJ1-5; D gene: -; V gene: TRBV6-5; CDR3 DNA: TGTGCCAGCAGTTACTCCAGAGCACAGCCCCAGCATTTT; CDR3 protein: CASSYSRAQPQHF
clone size: many; J gene: TRBJ2-1; D gene: -; V gene: TRBV12-3/TRBV12-4; CDR3 DNA: TGTGCCAGCAGCCCCCCCCTCGGGGGGCATGAGCAGTTCTTC; CDR3 protein: CASSPPLGGHEQFF
clone size: many; J gene: TRBJ2-5; D gene: TRBD2; V gene: TRBV2; CDR3 DNA: TGTGCCAGCAGTGAATCCCTAGCGGGGTACCAAGAGACCCAGTACTTC; CDR3 protein: CASSESLAGYQETQYF
clone size: -; J gene: TRBJ2-7; D gene: -; V gene: TRBV4-3; CDR3 DNA: TGCGCCAGCAGCCAAGATAATTCCGCTACCTACGAGCAGTACTTC; CDR3 protein: CASSQDNSATYEQYF
clone size: few; J gene: TRBJ1-1; D gene: -; V gene: TRBV4-1; CDR3 DNA: TGCGCCAGCAGCCACGGACTGACCACTGAAGCTTTCTTT; CDR3 protein: CASSHGLTTEAFF
clone size: many; J gene: TRBJ2-1; D gene: -; V gene: TRBV7-2; CDR3 DNA: TGTGCCAGCACCCCAACCCCCGACAATGAGCAGTTCTTC; CDR3 protein: CASTPTPDNEQFF
clone size: many; J gene: TRBJ1-1; D gene: -; V gene: TRBV6-1; CDR3 DNA: TGTGCCAGCAGTGAAGCGGGCCAACCTAACACTGAAGCTTTCTTT; CDR3 protein: CASSEAGQPNTEAFF
clone size: -; J gene: TRBJ2-7; D gene: -; V gene: TRBV4-1; CDR3 DNA: TGCGCCAGCAGCCAAGACGGGGGGCTCTACGAGCAGTACTTC; CDR3 protein: CASSQDGGLYEQYF
clone size: many; J gene: TRBJ2-7; D gene: -; V gene: TRBV12-3/TRBV12-4; CDR3 DNA: TGTGCCAGCAGTTTACTCAGCGCCTACGAGCAGTACTTC; CDR3 protein: CASSLLSAYEQYF
clone size: few; J gene: TRBJ2-6; D gene: -; V gene: TRBV7-8; CDR3 DNA: TGTGCCAGCAGCTTAATAGCAAACGGGGCCAACGTCCTGACTTTC; CDR3 protein: CASSLIANGANVLTF
clone size: many; J gene: TRBJ2-6; D gene: -; V gene: TRBV20-1; CDR3 DNA: TGCAGTGCTAGGGGCCTCGGGGCCAACGTCCTGACTTTC; CDR3 protein: CSARGLGANVLTF
clone size: -; J gene: TRBJ1-1; D gene: TRBD1; V gene: TRBV9; CDR3 DNA: TGTGCCAGCAGCGAGGAGAGCGGGACAGGCCAAGGGGGCACTGAAGCTTTCTTT; CDR3 protein: CASSEESGTGQGGTEAFF
clone size: many; J gene: TRBJ1-5; D gene: -; V gene: TRBV16; CDR3 DNA: TGTGCCAGCAGCCAAGACTATCAGCCCCAGCATTTT; CDR3 protein: CASSQDYQPQHF
clone size: -; J gene: TRBJ2-1; D gene: TRBD2; V gene: TRBV7-6; CDR3 DNA: TGTGCCAGCAGCCGGACTAGTTTGAGTGAGCAGTTCTTC; CDR3 protein: CASSRTSLSEQFF
clone size: many; J gene: TRBJ2-3; D gene: TRBD2; V gene: TRBV5-5; CDR3 DNA: TGTGCCAGCAGCTTGGTAGCGGGAGGGACCACAGATACGCAGTATTTT; CDR3 protein: CASSLVAGGTTDTQYF